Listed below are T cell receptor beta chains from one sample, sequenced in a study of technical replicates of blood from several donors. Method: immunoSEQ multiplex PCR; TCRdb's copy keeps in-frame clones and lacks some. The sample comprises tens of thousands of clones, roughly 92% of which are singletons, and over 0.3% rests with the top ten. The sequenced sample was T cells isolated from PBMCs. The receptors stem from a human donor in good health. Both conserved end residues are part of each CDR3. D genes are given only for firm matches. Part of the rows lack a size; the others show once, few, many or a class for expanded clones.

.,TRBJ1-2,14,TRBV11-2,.,TGTGCCAGCAGCTTGACGACACCCAACTATGGCTACACCTTC,CASSLTTPNYGYTF
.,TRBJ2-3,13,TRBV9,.,TGTGCCAGCAGCCAAAAAAATTCAGATACGCAGTATTTT,CASSQKNSDTQYF
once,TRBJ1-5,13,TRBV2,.,TGTGCCAGCAGTGCCGAGAAAACGCAGCCCCAGCATTTT,CASSAEKTQPQHF
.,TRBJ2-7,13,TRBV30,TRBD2,TGTGCCTGGAGTCGGGGGGTACCAGACGAGCAGTACTTC,CAWSRGVPDEQYF
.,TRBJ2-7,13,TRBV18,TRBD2,TGTGCCAGCTCCCTACAGGTAGCGGGGGAGCAGTACTTC,CASSLQVAGEQYF
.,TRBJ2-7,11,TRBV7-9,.,TGTGCCAGCAGCTCTTATAACGAGCAGTACTTC,CASSSYNEQYF
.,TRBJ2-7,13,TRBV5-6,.,TGTGCCAGCAGCTACGACAGATACTACGAGCAGTACTTC,CASSYDRYYEQYF
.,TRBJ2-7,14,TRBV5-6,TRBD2,TGTGCCAGCATGACTAGCGGGAGGCCCTACGAGCAGTACTTC,CASMTSGRPYEQYF
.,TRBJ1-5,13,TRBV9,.,TGTGCCAGCAGCGTTACAGGGAGACAGCCCCAGCATTTT,CASSVTGRQPQHF
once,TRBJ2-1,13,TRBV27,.,TGTGCCAGCAGCCGGGACTCATACAATGAGCAGTTCTTC,CASSRDSYNEQFF
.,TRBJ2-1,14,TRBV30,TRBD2,TGTGCCGTAACAGGACTAGCGGGAGCAGATGAGCAGTTCTTC,CAVTGLAGADEQFF
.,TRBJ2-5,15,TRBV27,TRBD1,TGTGCCAGCAGTTATTTCCAGGGGGCGAAAGAGACCCAGTACTTC,CASSYFQGAKETQYF